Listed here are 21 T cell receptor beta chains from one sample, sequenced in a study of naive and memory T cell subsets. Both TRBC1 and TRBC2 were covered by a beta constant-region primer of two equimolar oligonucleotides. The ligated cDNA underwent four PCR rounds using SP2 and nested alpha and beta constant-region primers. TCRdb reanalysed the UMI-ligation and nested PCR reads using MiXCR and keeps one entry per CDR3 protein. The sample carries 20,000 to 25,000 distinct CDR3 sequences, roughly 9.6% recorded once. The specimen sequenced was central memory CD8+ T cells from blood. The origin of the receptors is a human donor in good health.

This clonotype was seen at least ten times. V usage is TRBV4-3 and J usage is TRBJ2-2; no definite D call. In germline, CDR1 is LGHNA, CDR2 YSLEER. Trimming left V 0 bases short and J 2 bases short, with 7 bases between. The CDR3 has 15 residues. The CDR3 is CASSQDRANTGELFF. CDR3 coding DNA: TGCGCCAGCAGCCAAGATCGGGCCAACACCGGGGAGCTGTTTTTT.

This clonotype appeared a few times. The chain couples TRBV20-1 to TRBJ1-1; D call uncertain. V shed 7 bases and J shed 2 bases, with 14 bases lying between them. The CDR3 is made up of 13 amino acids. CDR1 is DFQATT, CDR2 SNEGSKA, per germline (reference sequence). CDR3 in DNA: TGCAGTGTGTCCGGGGAGAGAAACACTGAAGCTTTCTTT. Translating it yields CSVSGERNTEAFF.

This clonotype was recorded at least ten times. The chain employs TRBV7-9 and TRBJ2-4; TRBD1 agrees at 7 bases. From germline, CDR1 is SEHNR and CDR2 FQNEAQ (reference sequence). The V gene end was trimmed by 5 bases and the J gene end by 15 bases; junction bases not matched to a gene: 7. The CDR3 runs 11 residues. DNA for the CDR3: TGTGCCAGCAGCCTCGACAGGGTGAGGTACTTC. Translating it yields CASSLDRVRYF.

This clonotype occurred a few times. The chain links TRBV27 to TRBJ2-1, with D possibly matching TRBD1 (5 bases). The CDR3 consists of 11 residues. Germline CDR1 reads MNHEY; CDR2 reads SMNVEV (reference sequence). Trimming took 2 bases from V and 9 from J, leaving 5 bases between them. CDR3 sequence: CASSLGAEQFF. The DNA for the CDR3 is TGTGCCAGCAGTTTAGGGGCTGAGCAGTTCTTC.

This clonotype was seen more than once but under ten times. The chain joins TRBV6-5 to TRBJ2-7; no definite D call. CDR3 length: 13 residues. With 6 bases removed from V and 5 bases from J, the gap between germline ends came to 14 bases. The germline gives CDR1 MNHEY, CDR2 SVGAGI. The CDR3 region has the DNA TGTGCCAGCAGCCCATCGGAATGGGACGAGCAGTACTTC. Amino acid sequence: CASSPSEWDEQYF.

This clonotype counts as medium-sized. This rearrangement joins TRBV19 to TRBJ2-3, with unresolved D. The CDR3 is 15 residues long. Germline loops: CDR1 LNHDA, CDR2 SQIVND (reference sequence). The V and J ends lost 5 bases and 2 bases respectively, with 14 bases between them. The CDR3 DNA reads TGTGCCAGTAGTTCCGACGGAACGTCCACAGATACGCAGTATTTT. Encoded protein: CASSSDGTSTDTQYF.

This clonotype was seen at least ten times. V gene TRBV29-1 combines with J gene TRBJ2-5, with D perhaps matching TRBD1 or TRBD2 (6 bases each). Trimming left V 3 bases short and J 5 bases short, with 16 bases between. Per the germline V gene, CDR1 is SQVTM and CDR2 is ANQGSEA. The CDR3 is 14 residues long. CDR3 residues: CSVEGDRGVETQYF. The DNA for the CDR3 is TGCAGCGTTGAGGGGGATAGGGGGGTGGAGACCCAGTACTTC.

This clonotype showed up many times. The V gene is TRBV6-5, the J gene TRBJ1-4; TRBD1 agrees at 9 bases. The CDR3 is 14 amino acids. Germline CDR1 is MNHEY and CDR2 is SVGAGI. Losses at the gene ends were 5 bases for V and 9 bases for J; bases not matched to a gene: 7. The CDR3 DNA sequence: TGTGCCAGCAGTACCGGGACAGGGAGTAAAAAACTGTTTTTT. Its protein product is CASSTGTGSKKLFF.

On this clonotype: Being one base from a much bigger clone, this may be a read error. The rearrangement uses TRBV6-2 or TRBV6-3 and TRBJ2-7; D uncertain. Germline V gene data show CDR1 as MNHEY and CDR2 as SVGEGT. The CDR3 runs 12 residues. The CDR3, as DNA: TGTGCCAGCAGTTATACTCCCTACGAGGAGTACTTC. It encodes CASSYTPYEEYF.

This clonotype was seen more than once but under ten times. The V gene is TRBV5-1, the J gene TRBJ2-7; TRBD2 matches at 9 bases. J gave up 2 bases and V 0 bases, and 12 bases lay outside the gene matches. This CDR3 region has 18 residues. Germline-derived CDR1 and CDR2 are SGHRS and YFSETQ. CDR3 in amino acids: CASSLGDLTSGSPYEQYF. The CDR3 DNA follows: TGCGCCAGCAGCTTGGGTGACCTTACTAGCGGGTCCCCCTACGAGCAGTACTTC.

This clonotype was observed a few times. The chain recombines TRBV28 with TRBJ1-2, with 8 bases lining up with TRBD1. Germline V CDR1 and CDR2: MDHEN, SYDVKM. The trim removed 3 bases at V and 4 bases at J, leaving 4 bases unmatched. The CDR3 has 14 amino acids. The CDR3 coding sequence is TGTGCCAGCAGTTTCAGGGGGCTGGCCTATGGCTACACCTTC. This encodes CASSFRGLAYGYTF.

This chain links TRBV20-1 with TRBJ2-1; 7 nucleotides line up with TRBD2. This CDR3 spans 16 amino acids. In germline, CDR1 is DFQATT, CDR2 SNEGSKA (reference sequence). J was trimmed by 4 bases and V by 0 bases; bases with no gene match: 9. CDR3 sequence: CSARDVGGSGYNEQFF. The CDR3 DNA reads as TGCAGTGCTAGAGATGTTGGCGGGAGTGGGTACAATGAGCAGTTCTTC.

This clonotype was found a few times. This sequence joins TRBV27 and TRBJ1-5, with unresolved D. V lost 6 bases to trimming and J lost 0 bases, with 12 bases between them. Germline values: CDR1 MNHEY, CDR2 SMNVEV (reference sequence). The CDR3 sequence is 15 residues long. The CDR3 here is CASSLTGYSNQPQHF. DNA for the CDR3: TGTGCCAGCAGCCTGACGGGATATAGCAATCAGCCCCAGCATTTT.

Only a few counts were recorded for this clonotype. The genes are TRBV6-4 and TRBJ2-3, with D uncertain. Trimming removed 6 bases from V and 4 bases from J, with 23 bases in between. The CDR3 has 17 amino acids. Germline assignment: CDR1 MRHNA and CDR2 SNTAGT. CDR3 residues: CASSEHPGRSGPDTQYF. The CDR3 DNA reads TGTGCCAGCAGCGAACATCCCGGCAGGAGTGGCCCAGATACGCAGTATTTT.

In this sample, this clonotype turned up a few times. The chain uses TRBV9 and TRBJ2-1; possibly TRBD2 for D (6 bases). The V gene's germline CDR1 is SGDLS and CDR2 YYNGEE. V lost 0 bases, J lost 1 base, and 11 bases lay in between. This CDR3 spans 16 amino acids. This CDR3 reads CASSVADGSSYNEQFF. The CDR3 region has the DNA TGTGCCAGCAGCGTAGCTGACGGGAGTTCCTACAATGAGCAGTTCTTC.

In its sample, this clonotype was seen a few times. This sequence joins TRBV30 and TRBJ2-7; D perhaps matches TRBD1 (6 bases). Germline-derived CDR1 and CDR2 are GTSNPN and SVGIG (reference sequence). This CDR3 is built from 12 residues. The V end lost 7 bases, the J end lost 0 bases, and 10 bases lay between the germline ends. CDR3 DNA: TGTGCCTTCCGGGACAACTCCTACGAGCAGTACTTC. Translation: CAFRDNSYEQYF.

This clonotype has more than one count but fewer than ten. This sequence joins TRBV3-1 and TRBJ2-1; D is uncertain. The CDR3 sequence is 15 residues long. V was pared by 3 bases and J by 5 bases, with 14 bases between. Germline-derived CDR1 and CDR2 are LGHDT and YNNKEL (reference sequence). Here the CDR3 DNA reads TGTGCCAGCAGCCATTCCCAACGTGTAAACAATGAGCAGTTCTTC. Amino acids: CASSHSQRVNNEQFF.

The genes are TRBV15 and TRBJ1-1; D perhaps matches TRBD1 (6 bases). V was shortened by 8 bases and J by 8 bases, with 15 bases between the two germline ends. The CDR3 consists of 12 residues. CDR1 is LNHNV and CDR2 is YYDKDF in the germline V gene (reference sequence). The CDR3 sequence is CATHQGQGEAFF. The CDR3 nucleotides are TGTGCCACCCACCAGGGACAAGGCGAAGCTTTCTTT.

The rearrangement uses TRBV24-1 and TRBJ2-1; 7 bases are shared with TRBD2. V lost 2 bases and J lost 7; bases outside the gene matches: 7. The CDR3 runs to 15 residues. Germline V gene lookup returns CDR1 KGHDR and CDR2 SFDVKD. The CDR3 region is CATSDWSSGDNEQFF. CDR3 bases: TGTGCCACCAGTGATTGGTCTAGCGGTGATAATGAGCAGTTCTTC.

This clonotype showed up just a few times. CDR3 residues: CASSLDGDYEQYF. The CDR3 DNA is TGTGCCAGCAGTTTGGACGGTGACTACGAGCAGTACTTC. The chain couples TRBV27 to TRBJ2-7; unclear D gene. Per the germline V gene, CDR1 is MNHEY and CDR2 is SMNVEV (reference sequence). The CDR3 extends over 13 amino acids. Deletions cut 3 bases from V and 3 bases from J, with 9 bases between.

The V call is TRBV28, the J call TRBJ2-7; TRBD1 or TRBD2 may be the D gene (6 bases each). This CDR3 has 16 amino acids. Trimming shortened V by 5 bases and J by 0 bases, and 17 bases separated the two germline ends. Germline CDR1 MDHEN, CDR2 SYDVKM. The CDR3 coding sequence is TGTGCCAGCAGTCAGACGGGGGCAGATAACTCCTACGAGCAGTACTTC. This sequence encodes CASSQTGADNSYEQYF.